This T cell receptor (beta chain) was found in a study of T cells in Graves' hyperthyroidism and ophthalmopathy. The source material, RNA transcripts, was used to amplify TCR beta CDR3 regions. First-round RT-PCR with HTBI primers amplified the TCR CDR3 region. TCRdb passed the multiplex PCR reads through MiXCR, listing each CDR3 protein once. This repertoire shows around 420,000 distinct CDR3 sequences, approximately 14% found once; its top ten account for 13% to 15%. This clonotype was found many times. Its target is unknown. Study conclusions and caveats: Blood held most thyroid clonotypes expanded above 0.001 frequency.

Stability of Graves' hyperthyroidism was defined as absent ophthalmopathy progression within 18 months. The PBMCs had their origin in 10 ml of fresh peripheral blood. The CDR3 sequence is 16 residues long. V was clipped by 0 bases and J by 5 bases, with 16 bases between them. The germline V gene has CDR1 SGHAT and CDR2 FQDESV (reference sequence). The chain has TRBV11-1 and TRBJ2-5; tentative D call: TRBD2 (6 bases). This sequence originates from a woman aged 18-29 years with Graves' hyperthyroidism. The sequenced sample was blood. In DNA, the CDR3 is TGTGCCAGCAGCTTAGCGCCACCGGGGGTGGGCGAGACCCAGTACTTC. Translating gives CASSLAPPGVGETQYF.